Here is one T cell receptor beta chain with its context. The table lists this clone with a few counts. Its target antigen remains unknown. No base qualities exist here, and no much larger clone lies one base off it. The cohort was made up of 666 healthy bone marrow donors. All cohort members were sampled while nominally healthy, although unrecorded immune exposures were likely present. The donor tested CMV seronegative, placing the donor among the roughly 340 seronegative members of the cohort. Each donor provided a peripheral blood sample, and peripheral blood mononuclear cells were used for TCR beta sequencing. The Qiagen DNeasy Blood Extraction Kit was used to extract genomic DNA from the blood cell samples. This entry belongs to a study of cytomegalovirus exposure and HLA in healthy donors (dated by TCRdb to about 2017). For the wider study: An earlier analysis of some 600 of the donors reported 250 to 350 Gb of sequence data and 117 million unique TCR beta sequences obtained from about 170 million T cells. About 330 gigabases of sequencing data and 70 million to 95 million unique TCR sequences made up an early release that covered 640 HLA-typed donors. The genetic ancestry cluster associated with self-reported Caucasian donors included about 84% of the roughly 400 genotyped donors. The study aimed to test whether signatures of past pathogen exposure could be identified by cataloging public T cell receptors. The T cell repertoires of 666 subjects were profiled by immunosequencing and related to cytomegalovirus serostatus. Besides the first cohort of under 700 subjects, a separate validation cohort made up of 120 different subjects was used. To predict cytomegalovirus infection status, the study combined high-throughput TCR immunosequencing, statistical association of individual TCRs with disease status, and machine learning. To study patterns of TCR occurrence, a later analysis re-analyzed previously published TCR beta repertoires from 600 to 750 donors and added high-resolution HLA genotyping. The later analysis used no new phenotypic data to find candidate immune exposures, relying instead on TCR beta sequences and their occurrence across donors. To decide whether each TCR beta V gene segment behaved as functional or pseudogenic, an earlier analysis of some 600 of the donors relied on high-throughput TCR beta sequencing. Alongside the repertoire data, information on donor age, sex, ethnicity and CMV serostatus was compiled. A later genetic analysis used genome-wide SNP genotypes for about three fifths of the 666 donors, treating that subset as a discovery cohort. Every repertoire in the discovery cohort had been generated on one and the same sequencing platform. Both class I and class II loci were covered by HLA typing, at four-digit resolution. The number of typed donors differed by locus: about 629-630 for A, B, C, DRB1 and DQB1; roughly 510 for DQA1; around 580 for DPA1; and some 470 for DPB1. Because of strong linkage in the cohort, a few DR-DQ haplotypes were treated as single units for association and clustering. On average, around 240,000 unique TCR beta nucleotide sequences were sequenced per donor among several hundred genotyped donors of the cohort, with around 19% of those sequences being non-productive. What the research found in general, with its limitations: When HLA alleles, especially DR and DQ, strongly co-occurred, attributing TCR associations to individual alleles was difficult. According to a later genetic analysis, donors in an Asian-associated ancestry cluster had fewer N-insertions in productive TCRs than the roughly 660-donor mean. Roughly uniform sequencing depth across donors was assumed in presence/absence analyses, although this assumption may not hold. Some IMGT-functional V segments, including TRBV6-2 and TRBV6-3, could not be distinguished by the 87-base-pair reads and were therefore excluded. A later analysis reported that several top co-occurrence clusters appeared linked to parvovirus B19, influenza, CMV and Epstein-Barr virus. V-gene and J-gene trimming of TCR beta chains was associated with a missense DCLRE1C variant in a later genetic analysis, and the association was replicated in an independent cohort. In an earlier analysis of roughly 500 of the donors, most TCR beta V segments appeared in productive rearrangements about 87% or about 30% of the time, broadly matching IMGT annotations. Because HLA typing was unavailable for some donors at each locus, only the typed subset was used in association tests. In a later analysis, HLA-associated TCR beta chains were found to be more clonally expanded and to have lower generation probabilities than equally common non-associated chains. A cluster of highly shared sequence variants was judged likely to be a technical artifact of the sequencing pipeline. Because counts were too low, roughly 18 rarely observed V segments, including chromosome 9 orphons, were left out of the earlier analysis of about 620 of the donors. For the cohort, immune exposure information was limited to CMV serostatus. Specific HLA alleles were associated with roughly 16,000 TCR beta sequences at a false discovery rate of 0.05 in a later analysis. Only TCR beta chains were sequenced in this cohort, and the absence of alpha or paired-chain data limited detectable features. According to a later analysis, most CMV-associated TCR beta chains appeared to be HLA-restricted, and the HLA associations seemed to be driven largely by CMV exposure. A further reported finding was that TCR beta sequences accurately predicted the HLA-A and HLA-B alleles for most subjects in the first cohort. According to the authors, the approach could potentially be generalized to other disease states and immunological phenotypes. In a later analysis, TCR association rates were found to vary across HLA loci, with the most associated TCRs seen for DRB1 alleles and the fewest for HLA-C alleles. Three of the identified cytomegalovirus-associated TCR beta chains were confirmed in vitro to be specific for cytomegalovirus antigens. Linkage disequilibrium might explain the correlated functional status among segregating V segments, but an unknown experimental factor could not be ruled out. While some public TCRs were present in many individuals, most TCR sequences turned up only very rarely across donors. Cytomegalovirus status was reported to be diagnosed by the classifier with high specificity and sensitivity in both the original and validation cohorts. In the study, around 150 TCR beta chains were listed as associated with cytomegalovirus.

The CDR3 covers 13 residues, taking in both the cysteine and the phenylalanine. This entry keeps only the CDR3 DNA: 39 bases, framed from base 1. The junction carries 10 bases between V and J, which are trimmed by 3 bases and 4 bases respectively. CDR1 and CDR2 (LNHDA, SQIVND) derive from the germline V gene (reference sequence). Libraries were built with the immunoSEQ multiplex PCR assay. For the multiplex PCR, a mixture combining 60 forward primers for TCR Vbeta segments and 13 reverse primers for TCR Jbeta segments was used. A multiplex PCR assay on genomic DNA amplified the CDR3 region of rearranged TCR beta genes. The amplified TCR beta libraries were sequenced on the Illumina HiSeq System as 87-base-pair reads. Under the source paper's analysis protocol: Across the 670 or so repertoires, a later analysis counted roughly 84 million unique TCR beta chains, some 11 million of which were shared by at least two donors. A nearest-neighbor algorithm error-corrected the raw reads and collapsed the reads into unique sequences, merging closely related sequences to remove PCR and sequencing errors. To assign V, D and J gene segments, CDR3 sequences were aligned to IMGT reference sequences. Each retained sequence needed at least a six-nucleotide match to both a V gene segment and a J gene segment. A rearrangement counted as productive if the CDR3 had no stop codons and remained in frame with V and J, and every other rearrangement counted as non-productive. CDR3 was defined by IMGT convention, running from the second conserved V-encoded cysteine to the conserved J-encoded phenylalanine. In an earlier analysis of approximately 500 of the donors, sequences lacking an unambiguous match to a single V gene segment were excluded. In an earlier analysis of approximately 610 of the donors, V segments were called functional above 56.7% productive rearrangements and were called segregating when the between-donor standard deviation exceeded 5%. A statistical classification framework was built for diagnosing cytomegalovirus status from the catalog of TCR beta chain sequences. In a later analysis, TCR nucleotide sequences were compared against IMGT/GENE-DB human TR gene sequences so that V and J genes could be assigned. A later analysis assigned CDR3 sequences and most-parsimonious VDJ recombination scenarios with the TCRdist pipeline. A later analysis defined each TCR beta chain by its CDR3 amino acid sequence plus V-gene family, and excluded reads lacking a unique V-gene family. To address suspected cross-contamination and a sequencing artifact, a later analysis removed approximately 590 highly shared, low-generation-probability nucleotide sequences. A later analysis calculated a clonal expansion index for each public chain from normalized within-repertoire ranks of inferred template counts. A later analysis computed generation probabilities with a VDJ recombination model fitted to out-of-frame rearrangements, and checked the results against IGoR. In a later analysis, TCR-TCR, TCR-HLA and TCR-CMV co-occurrence was scored with hypergeometric tests, and a repertoire-size bias correction was applied to TCR pairs. In a later analysis, false discovery rates were estimated by permuting HLA or CMV assignments 20 times. In a later analysis, co-occurring TCRs were grouped with DBSCAN, and TCRdist sequence similarity was added when clustering was performed within HLA-allele-positive subsets. For co-occurrence clustering, repertoires with fewer than 30,000 or more than 120,000 public chains were excluded, along with about five repertoires with anomalous nucleotide sharing. This immuneACCESS table, as held by TCRdb, lists in-frame sequences with V and J called but not all clones. Of the missing ones, under half trace to an unresolved V gene in checked studies; the others have no known cause. The V and J calls and clone size were taken over from that table, and D and trimming were inferred from the DNA. The sample data list tens of thousands of clones, and approximately 81% of these were observed just once. In total, the top ten clones hold just over 3% of the sample.

This TCR came from a woman younger than 35 in good health and CMV-seronegative. The receptor chain draws on TRBV19 and TRBJ2-7; a tentative D match to TRBD1 spans 5 bases. The specimen was PBMCs. The bases read TGTGCCAGTAGTATTTCAGGGCCGTACGAGCAGTACTTC. This yields the protein CASSISGPYEQYF.